This T cell receptor (beta chain) came from a study of T cell responses to AZD1222 COVID-19 vaccine. Study-level results: Clonal diversity may have been underestimated in mostly white British donors. Repertoires were obtained solely post-peak T cell response. Compared with day 0, the breadth and depth of the Spike-specific TCR repertoire rose significantly after two doses of AZD1222.

CDR3 size: 12 residues. The germline V gene has CDR1 SNHLY and CDR2 FYNNEI. Repertoires were generated with immunoSEQ multiplex PCR, while TCRdb's copy carries only in-frame clones and drops some. The repertoire holds 150,000 or so clones, with about 91% as singletons. As concerns this clone: Its antigen is as yet unknown. An end of the junction does not agree with germline; a read error may underlie this.

This sequence originates from an adult who received the AZD1222 COVID-19 vaccine. The chain is built from TRBV2 and TRBJ2-7; 7 positions agree with TRBD1. Here the sequenced sample was peripheral blood, taken 28 days after the second AZD1222 dose. DNA of the CDR3: TGTGCCAGCAGGGAGCGTGACAGGGAAGAAAGCTTC. Translated: CASRERDREESF.